These T cell receptor beta chains were read from a single sample in a study of T cell changes during pregnancy in multiple sclerosis. Clones were read by immunoSEQ multiplex PCR, and TCRdb kept only the in-frame ones, dropping some. The sample carries about 57,000 clones, 89% recorded once. Here the sequenced sample was peripheral blood, taken after pregnancy. Receptors were obtained from a female donor with multiple sclerosis, enrolled in a pregnancy study. Each CDR3 is given with its conserved first and last residue. Size tells how often a clone was seen (once, few, many) or the class of an expanded clone, and some rows leave it out.

length,size,V,J,CDR3
16,NA,TRBV19,TRBJ2-1,CASSTPGLSSYNEQFF
13,NA,TRBV7-9,TRBJ2-1,CARETLGGNEQFF
16,NA,TRBV6-1,TRBJ1-5,CASSASDRGYNQPQHF
14,NA,TRBV5-4,TRBJ2-7,CASSTDTFSYEQYF
13,NA,TRBV7-9,TRBJ2-7,CASSLLAGYEQYF
15,NA,TRBV6-1,TRBJ1-1,CASSAIQGADTEAFF
15,NA,TRBV5-4,TRBJ2-2,CASSRDRDNTGELFF
14,NA,TRBV5-4,TRBJ1-1,CASSEATGNTEAFF
14,NA,TRBV5-1,TRBJ2-5,CASSLGTGEETQYF
12,NA,TRBV2,TRBJ1-2,CASENRDYGYTF
15,once,TRBV6-4,TRBJ2-3,CASSGGQLGTDTQYF
17,once,TRBV7-8,TRBJ2-5,CASREPLTSGVKETQYF
14,once,TRBV28,TRBJ1-1,CASSLTQGPVKAFF
22,NA,TRBV4-2,TRBJ2-5,CASSQVYSRPGTSGGYQETQYF
14,once,TRBV11-3,TRBJ2-4,CASSHGLAGNIQYF
14,NA,TRBV11-3,TRBJ1-1,CASSLGGPDTEAFF
16,once,TRBV4-3,TRBJ1-1,CASSHPDSSGNTEAFF
15,NA,TRBV15,TRBJ1-2,CATSRDPGANYGYTF
15,NA,TRBV27,TRBJ1-6,CASSYARRGTSPLHF
16,NA,TRBV2,TRBJ1-6,CASRYPGGSHNSPLHF
16,NA,TRBV5-1,TRBJ2-3,CASSLGGGGVVDTQYF
15,NA,TRBV10-3,TRBJ2-3,CAISPFDSHTDTQYF
14,NA,TRBV5-8,TRBJ2-7,CASSSGDRGREQYF
16,NA,TRBV5-1,TRBJ2-7,CASSLGSGTGVYEQYF
16,NA,TRBV4-1,TRBJ2-5,CASSHGLAGGWETQYF
14,NA,TRBV11-2,TRBJ1-6,CASSFLGGGAPLHF
16,NA,TRBV7-8,TRBJ1-3,CASSQGDGSSGNTIYF
16,NA,TRBV7-2,TRBJ1-2,CASSPEVYPGSGGYTF
14,once,TRBV5-5,TRBJ2-7,CASSFLTGVNEQYF
18,NA,TRBV4-1,TRBJ2-3,CASSQLDLAGGNTDTQYF
16,NA,TRBV10-3,TRBJ1-5,CAIPPNCPRAAQPQHF
14,NA,TRBV11-2,TRBJ2-7,CASSPTTGSYEQYF
15,NA,TRBV12-5,TRBJ1-1,CASGLVLGRNTEAFF
17,NA,TRBV4-2,TRBJ2-1,CASSQETRGRGYNEQFF
13,NA,TRBV27,TRBJ1-6,CASSYGLIRSLHF
14,NA,TRBV19,TRBJ1-2,CASSISQGQYGYTF
15,NA,TRBV28,TRBJ1-4,CASCWPGTTNEKLFF